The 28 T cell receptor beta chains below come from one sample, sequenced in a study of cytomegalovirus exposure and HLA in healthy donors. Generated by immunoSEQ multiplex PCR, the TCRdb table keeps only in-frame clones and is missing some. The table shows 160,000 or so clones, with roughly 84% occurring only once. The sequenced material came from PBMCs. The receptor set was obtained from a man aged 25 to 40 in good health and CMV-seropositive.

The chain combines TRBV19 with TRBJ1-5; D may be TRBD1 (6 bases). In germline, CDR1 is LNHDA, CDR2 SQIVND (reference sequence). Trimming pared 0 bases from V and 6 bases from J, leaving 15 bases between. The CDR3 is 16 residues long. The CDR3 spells CASSIDGAGGPQPQHF. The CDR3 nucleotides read TGTGCCAGTAGTATAGATGGGGCGGGGGGCCCTCAGCCCCAGCATTTT.

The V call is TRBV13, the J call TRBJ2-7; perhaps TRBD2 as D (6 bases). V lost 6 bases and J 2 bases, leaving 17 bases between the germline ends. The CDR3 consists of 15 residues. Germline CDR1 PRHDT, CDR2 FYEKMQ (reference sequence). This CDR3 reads CASSTNPTGAYEQYF. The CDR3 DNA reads TGTGCCAGCAGTACCAACCCGACGGGAGCCTACGAGCAGTACTTC.

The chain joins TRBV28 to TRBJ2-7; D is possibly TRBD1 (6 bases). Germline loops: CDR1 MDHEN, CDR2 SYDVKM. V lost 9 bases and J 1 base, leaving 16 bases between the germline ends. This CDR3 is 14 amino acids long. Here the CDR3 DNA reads TGTGCCAGTGTTATGGGGGCCCCATCCTACGAGCAGTACTTC. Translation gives CASVMGAPSYEQYF.

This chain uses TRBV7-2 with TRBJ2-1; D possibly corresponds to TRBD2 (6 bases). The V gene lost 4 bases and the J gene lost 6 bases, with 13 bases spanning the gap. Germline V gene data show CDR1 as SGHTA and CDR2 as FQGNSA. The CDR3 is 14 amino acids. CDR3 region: CASSSSRDSNEQFF. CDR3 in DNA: TGTGCCAGCAGCTCTAGTAGGGACTCCAATGAGCAGTTCTTC.

The chain's CDR3 is CASSEGLAGVNEQFF. The CDR3 bases are TGTGCCAGCAGTGAAGGACTAGCGGGAGTCAATGAGCAGTTCTTC. The chain has TRBV6-1 and TRBJ2-1, with 12 bases that match TRBD2. The CDR3 consists of 15 residues. Germline V CDR1 and CDR2: MNHNS, SASEGT. Trimming removed 1 base from V and 6 bases from J; junction bases left unmatched: 1.

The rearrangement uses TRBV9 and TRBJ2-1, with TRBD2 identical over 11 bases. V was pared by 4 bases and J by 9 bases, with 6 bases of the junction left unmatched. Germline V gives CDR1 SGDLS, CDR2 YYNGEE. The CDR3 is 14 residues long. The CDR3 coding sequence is TGTGCCAGCAGCAGACTAGCGGGACATTCTGAGCAGTTCTTC. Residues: CASSRLAGHSEQFF.

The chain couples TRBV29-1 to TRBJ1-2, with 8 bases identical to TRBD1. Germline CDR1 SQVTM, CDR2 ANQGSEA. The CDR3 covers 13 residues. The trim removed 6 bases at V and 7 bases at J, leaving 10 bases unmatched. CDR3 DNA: TGCAGCGTGGACAGGGATCGGACTTCTGGCTACACCTTC. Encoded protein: CSVDRDRTSGYTF.

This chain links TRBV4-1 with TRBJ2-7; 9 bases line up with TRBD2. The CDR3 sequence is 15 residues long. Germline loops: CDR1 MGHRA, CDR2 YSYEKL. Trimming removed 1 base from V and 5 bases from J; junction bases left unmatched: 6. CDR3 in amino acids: CASSQVLAGADEQYF. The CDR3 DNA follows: TGCGCCAGCAGCCAAGTATTAGCGGGAGCGGACGAGCAGTACTTC.

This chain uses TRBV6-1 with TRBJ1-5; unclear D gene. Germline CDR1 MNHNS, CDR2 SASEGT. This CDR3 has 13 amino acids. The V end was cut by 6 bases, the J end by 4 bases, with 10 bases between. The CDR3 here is CASRRRENQPQHF. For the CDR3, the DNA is TGTGCCAGCAGAAGACGGGAAAATCAGCCCCAGCATTTT.

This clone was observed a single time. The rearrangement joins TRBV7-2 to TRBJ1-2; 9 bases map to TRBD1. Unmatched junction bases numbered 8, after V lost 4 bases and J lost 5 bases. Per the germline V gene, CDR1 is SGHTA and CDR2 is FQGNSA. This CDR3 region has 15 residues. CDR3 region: CASSYRDRAGYGYTF. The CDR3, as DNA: TGTGCCAGCAGCTACCGGGACAGGGCTGGATATGGCTACACCTTC. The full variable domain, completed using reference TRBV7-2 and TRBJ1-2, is GAGVSQSPSNKVTEKGKDVELRCDPISGHTALYWYRQSLGQGLEFLIYFQGNSAPDKSGLPSDRFSAERTGGSVSTLTIQRTQQEDSAVYLCASSYRDRAGYGYTFGSGTRLTVV.

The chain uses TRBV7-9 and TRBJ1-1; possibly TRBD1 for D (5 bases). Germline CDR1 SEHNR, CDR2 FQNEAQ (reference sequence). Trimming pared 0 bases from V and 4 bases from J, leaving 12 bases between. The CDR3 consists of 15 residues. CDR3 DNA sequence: TGTGCCAGCAGCTTAGCATTCCCAGACAGCACTGAAGCTTTCTTT. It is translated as CASSLAFPDSTEAFF.

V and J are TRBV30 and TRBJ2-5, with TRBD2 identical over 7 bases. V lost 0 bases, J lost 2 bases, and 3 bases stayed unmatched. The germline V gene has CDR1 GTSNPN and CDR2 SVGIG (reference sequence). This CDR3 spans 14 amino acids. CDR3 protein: CAWSVRGVQETQYF. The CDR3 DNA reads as TGTGCCTGGAGTGTACGGGGGGTTCAAGAGACCCAGTACTTC.

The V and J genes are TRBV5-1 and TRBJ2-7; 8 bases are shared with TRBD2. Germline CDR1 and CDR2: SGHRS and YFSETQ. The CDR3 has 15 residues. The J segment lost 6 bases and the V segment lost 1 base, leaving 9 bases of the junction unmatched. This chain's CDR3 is CASSLNEGLVTEQYF. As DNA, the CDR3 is TGCGCCAGCAGCTTGAATGAGGGACTAGTAACCGAGCAGTACTTC.

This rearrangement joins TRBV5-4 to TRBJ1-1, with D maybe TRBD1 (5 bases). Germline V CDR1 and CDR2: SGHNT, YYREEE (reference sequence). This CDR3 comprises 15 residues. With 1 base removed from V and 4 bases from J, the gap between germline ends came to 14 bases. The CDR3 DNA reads TGTGCCAGCAGCTTGTACTTTGCCGGGGGCACTGAAGCTTTCTTT. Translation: CASSLYFAGGTEAFF.

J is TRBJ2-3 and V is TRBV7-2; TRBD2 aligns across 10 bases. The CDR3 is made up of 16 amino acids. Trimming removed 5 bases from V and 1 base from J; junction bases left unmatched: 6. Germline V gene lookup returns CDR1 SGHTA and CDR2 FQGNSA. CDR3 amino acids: CASSRILAGGTDTQYF. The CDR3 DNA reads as TGTGCCAGCAGCCGAATTCTAGCGGGGGGCACAGATACGCAGTATTTT.

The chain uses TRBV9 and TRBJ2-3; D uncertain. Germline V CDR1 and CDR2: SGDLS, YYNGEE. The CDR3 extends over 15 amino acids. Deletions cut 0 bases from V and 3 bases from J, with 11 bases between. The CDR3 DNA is TGTGCCAGCAGCGTAGTCTCCGGCGGAACAGATACGCAGTATTTT. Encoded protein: CASSVVSGGTDTQYF.

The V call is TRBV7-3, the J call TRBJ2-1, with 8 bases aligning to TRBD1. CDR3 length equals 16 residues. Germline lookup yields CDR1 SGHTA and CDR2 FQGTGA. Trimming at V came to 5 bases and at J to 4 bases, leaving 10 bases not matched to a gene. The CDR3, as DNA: TGTGCCAGCAGCCCAGGATCCGGACAGGGATACAATGAGCAGTTCTTC. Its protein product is CASSPGSGQGYNEQFF.

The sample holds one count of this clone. The CDR3 region has the DNA TGTGCCAGCAGCTTAGAATGGCCGGATACGCAGTATTTT. This translates into CASSLEWPDTQYF. The gene calls are TRBV7-9 and TRBJ2-3; D call uncertain. The CDR3 has 13 amino acids. Germline lookup yields CDR1 SEHNR and CDR2 FQNEAQ (reference sequence). Between the trimmed V and J ends, which lost 1 base and 6 bases, there was a span of 8 bases.

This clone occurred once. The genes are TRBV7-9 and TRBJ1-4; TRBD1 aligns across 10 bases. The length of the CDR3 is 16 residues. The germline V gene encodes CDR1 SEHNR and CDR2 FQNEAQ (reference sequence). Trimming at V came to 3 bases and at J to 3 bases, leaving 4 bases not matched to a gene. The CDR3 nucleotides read TGTGCCAGCAGCTTGATAGGGACAGGGGCTAATGAAAAACTGTTTTTT. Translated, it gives CASSLIGTGANEKLFF.

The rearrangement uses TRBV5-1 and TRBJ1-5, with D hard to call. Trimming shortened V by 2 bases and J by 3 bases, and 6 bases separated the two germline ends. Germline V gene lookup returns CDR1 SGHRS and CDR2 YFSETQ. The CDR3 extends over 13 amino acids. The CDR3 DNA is TGCGCCAGCAGCTTTGGGCTCAATCAGCCCCAGCATTTT. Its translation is CASSFGLNQPQHF. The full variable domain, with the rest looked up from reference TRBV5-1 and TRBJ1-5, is KAGVTQTPRYLIKTRGQQVTLSCSPISGHRSVSWYQQTPGQGLQFLFEYFSETQRNKGNFPGRFSGRQFSNSRSEMNVSTLELGDSALYLCASSFGLNQPQHFGDGTRLSIL.

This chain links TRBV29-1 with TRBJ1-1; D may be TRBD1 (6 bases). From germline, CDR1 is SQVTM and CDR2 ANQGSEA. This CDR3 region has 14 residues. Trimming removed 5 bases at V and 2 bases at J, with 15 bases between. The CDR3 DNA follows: TGCAGCGTTTTCCGGACAGCAAGTAACACTGAAGCTTTCTTT. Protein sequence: CSVFRTASNTEAFF. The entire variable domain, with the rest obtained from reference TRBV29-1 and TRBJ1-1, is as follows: SAVISQKPSRDICQRGTSLTIQCQVDSQVTMMFWYRQQPGQSLTLIATANQGSEATYESGFVIDKFPISRPNLTFSTLTVSNMSPEDSSIYLCSVFRTASNTEAFFGQGTRLTVV.

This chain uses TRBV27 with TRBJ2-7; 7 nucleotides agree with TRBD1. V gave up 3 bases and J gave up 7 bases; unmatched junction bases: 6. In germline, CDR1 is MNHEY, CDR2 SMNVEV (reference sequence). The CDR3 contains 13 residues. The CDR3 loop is CASSFPGGEEQYF. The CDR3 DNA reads TGTGCCAGCAGTTTCCCAGGGGGAGAAGAGCAGTACTTC.

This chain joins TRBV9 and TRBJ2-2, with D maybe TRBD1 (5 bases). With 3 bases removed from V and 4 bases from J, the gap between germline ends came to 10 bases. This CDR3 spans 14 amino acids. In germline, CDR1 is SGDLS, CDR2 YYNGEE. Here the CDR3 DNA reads TGTGCCAGCAGCGCAAGACAGAGCACCGGGGAGCTGTTTTTT. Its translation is CASSARQSTGELFF.

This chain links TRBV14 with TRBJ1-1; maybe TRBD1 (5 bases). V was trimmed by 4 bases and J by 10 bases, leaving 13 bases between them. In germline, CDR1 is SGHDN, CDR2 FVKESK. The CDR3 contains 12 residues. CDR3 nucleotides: TGTGCCAGCAGCCGAGGGACTGGGGGAGCTTTCTTT. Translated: CASSRGTGGAFF.

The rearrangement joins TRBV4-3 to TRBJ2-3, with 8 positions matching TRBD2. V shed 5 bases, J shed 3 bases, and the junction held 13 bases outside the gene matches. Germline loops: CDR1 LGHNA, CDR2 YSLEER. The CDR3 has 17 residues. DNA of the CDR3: TGCGCCAGCAGCTTTGCGGGGGGCAGAGGATCGACAGATACGCAGTATTTT. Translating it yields CASSFAGGRGSTDTQYF.

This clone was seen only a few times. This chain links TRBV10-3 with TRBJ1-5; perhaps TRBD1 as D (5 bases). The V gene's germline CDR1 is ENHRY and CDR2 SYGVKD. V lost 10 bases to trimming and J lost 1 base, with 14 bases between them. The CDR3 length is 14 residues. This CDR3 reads CATVQGLSNQPQHF. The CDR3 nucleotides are TGTGCCACCGTCCAGGGTTTGAGCAATCAGCCCCAGCATTTT.

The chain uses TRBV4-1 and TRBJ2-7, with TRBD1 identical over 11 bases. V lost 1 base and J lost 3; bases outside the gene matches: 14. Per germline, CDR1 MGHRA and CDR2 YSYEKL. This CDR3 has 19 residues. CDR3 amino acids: CASSQVLLRSGTGGYEQYF. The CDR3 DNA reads TGCGCCAGCAGCCAAGTATTACTGAGGAGTGGGACAGGGGGCTACGAGCAGTACTTC.

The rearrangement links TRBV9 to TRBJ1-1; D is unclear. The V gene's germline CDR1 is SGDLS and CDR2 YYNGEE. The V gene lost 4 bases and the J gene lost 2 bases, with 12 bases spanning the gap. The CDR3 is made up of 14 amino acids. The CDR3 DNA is TGTGCCAGCAGCCCTCGTCGGGAAAACACTGAAGCTTTCTTT. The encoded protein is CASSPRRENTEAFF.